The 30 T cell receptor beta chains below come from one sample, sequenced in a study of T cell responses to AZD1222 COVID-19 vaccine. The assay was immunoSEQ multiplex PCR, and TCRdb's table has in-frame clones only and misses some. The table shows 120,000 to 150,000 clones, with about 82% occurring only once. The starting material was peripheral blood, obtained 28 days after the second AZD1222 dose. The receptor set was obtained from an adult who received the AZD1222 COVID-19 vaccine.

The rearrangement links TRBV7-9 to TRBJ2-3; D is perhaps TRBD1 (8 bases). The ends were cut back, 3 bases at V and 3 bases at J, with 13 bases in the middle. The CDR3 covers 15 residues. CDR1 and CDR2 (germline): SEHNR, FQNEAQ (reference sequence). The CDR3 DNA follows: TGTGCCAGCAGCTTCGACAGGGGAGGGACAGATACGCAGTATTTT. Translating it yields CASSFDRGGTDTQYF.

This chain uses TRBV28 with TRBJ2-2; TRBD1 agrees at 7 bases. V shed 3 bases and J 1 base; nucleotides not matched to a gene: 8. Germline V lookup: CDR1 MDHEN, CDR2 SYDVKM. The CDR3 covers 17 residues. CDR3 in amino acids: CASSLGTGQENTGELFF. CDR3 DNA sequence: TGTGCCAGCAGTTTGGGGACCGGACAGGAGAACACCGGGGAGCTGTTTTTT.

This clone has just a few counts. The V call is TRBV5-1, the J call TRBJ1-1; tentative D call: TRBD1 (5 bases). The V end lost 4 bases, the J end lost 1 base, and 17 bases lay between the germline ends. Germline V gives CDR1 SGHRS, CDR2 YFSETQ. This CDR3 has 16 residues. The DNA for the CDR3 is TGCGCCAGCAGCCTTGGGGGTGGCAGGGCGAACACTGAAGCTTTCTTT. Translated: CASSLGGGRANTEAFF.

This clone was detected only once. This rearrangement joins TRBV5-1 to TRBJ1-2, with 8 bases identical to TRBD1. V lost 4 bases to trimming and J lost 5 bases; unmatched junction nucleotides: 7. The germline CDR1 and CDR2 sequences are SGHRS and YFSETQ. The CDR3 extends over 14 amino acids. The CDR3 sequence is CASSDQGAGYGYTF. In DNA form, the CDR3 reads TGCGCCAGCAGCGACCAGGGGGCTGGGTATGGCTACACCTTC.

V and J are TRBV7-2 and TRBJ2-1, with a tentative D call TRBD2 (6 bases). This CDR3 is 16 amino acids long. Germline loops: CDR1 SGHTA, CDR2 FQGNSA. The ends were cut back, 5 bases at V and 6 bases at J, with 20 bases in the middle. For the CDR3, the DNA is TGTGCCAGCAGCCTGCAGGGTTCTAGCGACCGCAATGAGCAGTTCTTC. Its protein is CASSLQGSSDRNEQFF.

This clone came up a few times. The chain uses TRBV28 and TRBJ1-1, with D hard to call. Germline lookup yields CDR1 MDHEN and CDR2 SYDVKM. This CDR3 region has 12 residues. V shed 3 bases and J shed 10 bases, with 12 bases lying between them. This chain's CDR3 is CASSFPWEGAFF. CDR3 bases: TGTGCCAGCAGTTTCCCTTGGGAGGGAGCTTTCTTT.

This clone came up a few times. This sequence joins TRBV28 and TRBJ2-5; 7 bases agree with TRBD1. Germline V gene lookup returns CDR1 MDHEN and CDR2 SYDVKM. V lost 3 bases and J lost 5; bases outside the gene matches: 9. The CDR3 covers 15 residues. CDR3 residues: CASSFSPTGMETQYF. The CDR3 nucleotides are TGTGCCAGCAGTTTCTCTCCGACAGGGATGGAGACCCAGTACTTC. Looking up the rest from reference TRBV28 and TRBJ2-5 gives the full variable domain: DVKVTQSSRYLVKRTGEKVFLECVQDMDHENMFWYRQDPGLGLRLIYFSYDVKMKEKGDIPEGYSVSREKKERFSLILESASTNQTSMYLCASSFSPTGMETQYFGPGTRLLVL.

V usage is TRBV19 and J usage is TRBJ2-1, with 7 bases that match TRBD2. The CDR3 covers 14 residues. Per the germline V gene, CDR1 is LNHDA and CDR2 is SQIVND (reference sequence). V lost 3 bases to trimming and J lost 8 bases; unmatched junction nucleotides: 7. The CDR3, as DNA: TGTGCCAGTAGTATCCCCCCTGGGAGGGATGAGCAGTTCTTC. This translates into CASSIPPGRDEQFF.

The chain joins TRBV5-1 to TRBJ1-1; possible D gene TRBD1, 5 bases. The germline V gene has CDR1 SGHRS and CDR2 YFSETQ. CDR3 size: 14 residues. The germline V and J ends were trimmed by 0 bases and 1 base, with 7 bases remaining between them. DNA of the CDR3: TGCGCCAGCAGCTTGGGACAGAGGAACACTGAAGCTTTCTTT. It specifies CASSLGQRNTEAFF.

This sequence joins TRBV28 and TRBJ1-2, with D perhaps matching TRBD1 (6 bases). The CDR3 totals 13 residues. Looked up from germline, CDR1 is MDHEN and CDR2 is SYDVKM. Trimming pared 5 bases from V and 2 bases from J, leaving 9 bases between. CDR3: CASSTRGNYGYTF. CDR3 bases: TGTGCCAGCAGTACCAGGGGAAACTATGGCTACACCTTC.

The chain recombines TRBV7-2 with TRBJ2-1; TRBD2 matches 8 bases. The V and J ends lost 1 base and 3 bases, in that order; junction bases with no gene match: 5. The CDR3 is 16 residues long. The germline V gene encodes CDR1 SGHTA and CDR2 FQGNSA. CDR3 protein: CASSLVWAGGYNEQFF. The CDR3 DNA is TGTGCCAGCAGCTTAGTATGGGCGGGAGGCTACAATGAGCAGTTCTTC.

This clone was counted between two and nine times. The chain is built from TRBV14 and TRBJ2-5; the D gene is possibly TRBD1 (6 bases). The CDR3 runs 14 residues. V shed 2 bases and J shed 4 bases, with 11 bases lying between them. Germline V gene data show CDR1 as SGHDN and CDR2 as FVKESK. The CDR3 sequence: CASSQTGMGETQYF. In DNA, the CDR3 is TGTGCCAGCAGCCAAACAGGGATGGGAGAGACCCAGTACTTC.

The chain carries TRBV9 and TRBJ2-2; TRBD2 is a possible D gene (6 bases). The CDR3 runs to 16 residues. V was pared by 4 bases and J by 3 bases, with 16 bases between. In germline, CDR1 is SGDLS, CDR2 YYNGEE. The CDR3 is CASSPSHRGDTGELFF. The CDR3 nucleotides are TGTGCCAGCAGCCCCTCCCATCGCGGGGACACCGGGGAGCTGTTTTTT.

The chain is built from TRBV30 and TRBJ2-4; D tentatively fits TRBD1 or TRBD2 (5 bases each). The germline V and J ends were trimmed by 7 bases and 7 bases, with 17 bases remaining between them. The CDR3 is 13 amino acids. In germline, CDR1 is GTSNPN, CDR2 SVGIG (reference sequence). The CDR3 region is CASLAGTGNIQYF. The DNA of the CDR3 is TGTGCCTCCTTGGCAGGGACGGGGAACATTCAGTACTTC. The complete variable domain, with remaining parts taken from reference TRBV30 and TRBJ2-4, reads SQTIHQWPATLVQPVGSPLSLECTVEGTSNPNLYWYRQAAGRGLQLLFYSVGIGQISSEVPQNLSASRPQDRQFILSSKKLLLSDSGFYLCASLAGTGNIQYFGAGTRLSVL.

In this sample, this clone turned up a few times. The chain has TRBV27 and TRBJ2-5; TRBD1 is a possible D gene (5 bases). V was clipped by 3 bases and J by 5 bases, with 13 bases between them. CDR3 size: 14 residues. CDR1 MNHEY and CDR2 SMNVEV come from the germline V gene (reference sequence). The CDR3 nucleotides are TGTGCCAGCAGTTTCAGGCAGGGTAGGGAGACCCAGTACTTC. Translating it yields CASSFRQGRETQYF.

This chain uses TRBV6-5 with TRBJ1-6; a possible D gene is TRBD1 (6 bases). Per the germline V gene, CDR1 is MNHEY and CDR2 is SVGAGI. CDR3 length: 16 amino acids. V shed 0 bases and J shed 4 bases, with 10 bases lying between them. CDR3 bases: TGTGCCAGCAGTTACTCCGAGGGGGTATATAATTCACCCCTCCACTTT. Its protein is CASSYSEGVYNSPLHF.

The chain has TRBV15 and TRBJ1-1, with D unresolved. Germline-derived CDR1 and CDR2 are LNHNV and YYDKDF (reference sequence). The CDR3 loop spans 15 amino acids. V lost 0 bases and J lost 1, with 9 bases in between. The DNA for the CDR3 is TGTGCCACCAGCAGAGATAGGGTCGGGAACACTGAAGCTTTCTTT. Its protein product is CATSRDRVGNTEAFF.

This clone was seen once. The chain has TRBV30 and TRBJ1-3; D unresolved. The CDR3 extends over 12 amino acids. Germline V CDR1 and CDR2: GTSNPN, SVGIG (reference sequence). Trimming stripped 5 bases from V and 0 bases from J, with 5 bases between. CDR3 sequence reads: CAWDTSGNTIYF. In DNA, the CDR3 is TGTGCCTGGGACACCTCTGGAAACACCATATATTTT.

The chain links TRBV9 to TRBJ2-1; D might be TRBD2 (5 bases). Germline CDR1 and CDR2: SGDLS and YYNGEE. Deletions cut 0 bases from V and 5 bases from J, with 12 bases between. The CDR3 has 15 amino acids. CDR3 in DNA: TGTGCCAGCAGCGTAGGGCGGGTACCAAACAATGAGCAGTTCTTC. Its translation is CASSVGRVPNNEQFF.

The J gene is TRBJ1-4, the V gene TRBV2, with D uncertain. The CDR3 contains 13 residues. The germline V gene has CDR1 SNHLY and CDR2 FYNNEI. The V end lost 1 base, the J end lost 10 bases, and 10 bases lay between the germline ends. CDR3 region: CASSEDMGIKLFF. CDR3 nucleotide sequence: TGTGCCAGCAGTGAAGATATGGGAATAAAACTGTTTTTT.

In regard to this clone: Other DNA sequences in this specimen translate into the identical CDR3. The rearrangement links TRBV7-9 to TRBJ1-2; 9 nucleotides line up with TRBD1. After removal of 4 bases from V and 1 base from J, the junction contained 1 base not matched to a gene. Germline lookup yields CDR1 SEHNR and CDR2 FQNEAQ (reference sequence). The CDR3 has 14 residues. CDR3 coding DNA: TGTGCCAGCAGCTCGGGACAGGGTAACTATGGCTACACCTTC. Its protein is CASSSGQGNYGYTF.

The chain is built from TRBV30 and TRBJ2-7, with 9 bases lining up with TRBD2. Germline CDR1 is GTSNPN and CDR2 is SVGIG (reference sequence). V shed 0 bases and J 1 base; nucleotides not matched to a gene: 4. The CDR3 contains 15 residues. This CDR3 reads CAWSVLTSGSYEQYF. The CDR3 DNA sequence: TGTGCCTGGAGTGTACTGACTAGCGGTTCCTACGAGCAGTACTTC.

This clone was counted a single time. J is TRBJ1-1 and V is TRBV12-3 or TRBV12-4; TRBD1 is a possible D gene (5 bases). The length of the CDR3 is 12 residues. The V end lost 4 bases, the J end lost 11 bases, and 14 bases lay between the germline ends. CDR3 in DNA: TGTGCCAGCAGTTCCCAGGGTGGGTGGGCTTTCTTT. Translating it yields CASSSQGGWAFF.

The DNA for the CDR3 is TGCAGTGCTAGAGATCCCCCTCGATGCACCTTC. The encoded protein is CSARDPPRCTF. The chain recombines TRBV20-1 with TRBJ1-2; D remains unclear. The CDR3 contains 11 residues. Germline values: CDR1 DFQATT, CDR2 SNEGSKA (reference sequence). V gave up 0 bases and J gave up 13 bases, with 12 bases separating them.

A few counts support this clone. This chain uses TRBV20-1 with TRBJ1-1; D unclear. Looked up from germline, CDR1 is DFQATT and CDR2 is SNEGSKA (reference sequence). V lost 7 bases and J 1 base, leaving 7 bases between the germline ends. The length of the CDR3 is 11 residues. The CDR3 region has the DNA TGCAGTGTCCAGACGAACACTGAAGCTTTCTTT. This encodes CSVQTNTEAFF.

The chain carries TRBV27 and TRBJ2-1; D gene unclear. The CDR3 consists of 15 residues. V was shortened by 5 bases and J by 7 bases, with 18 bases between the two germline ends. Germline CDR1 MNHEY, CDR2 SMNVEV (reference sequence). The CDR3 sequence: CASSQNLPVANEQFF. As DNA, the CDR3 is TGTGCCAGCAGTCAGAACCTGCCCGTGGCAAATGAGCAGTTCTTC.

The chain couples TRBV5-1 to TRBJ1-3, with D uncertain. The V end lost 3 bases, the J end lost 3 bases, and 7 bases lay between the germline ends. CDR3 length: 13 amino acids. The germline V gene has CDR1 SGHRS and CDR2 YFSETQ. CDR3 residues: CASSWTGGNTIYF. The CDR3 nucleotides are TGCGCCAGCAGCTGGACCGGTGGAAACACCATATATTTT. Together with reference TRBV5-1 and TRBJ1-3, the CDR3 gives the full variable domain: KAGVTQTPRYLIKTRGQQVTLSCSPISGHRSVSWYQQTPGQGLQFLFEYFSETQRNKGNFPGRFSGRQFSNSRSEMNVSTLELGDSALYLCASSWTGGNTIYFGEGSWLTVV.

The chain couples TRBV19 to TRBJ2-7; 11 nucleotides match TRBD2. This CDR3 spans 15 amino acids. V lost 6 bases, J lost 0 bases, and 4 bases stayed unmatched. Germline V lookup: CDR1 LNHDA, CDR2 SQIVND (reference sequence). The CDR3 is CASSLTSGDSYEQYF. CDR3 DNA sequence: TGTGCCAGTAGCCTGACTAGCGGGGACTCCTACGAGCAGTACTTC.

The chain is built from TRBV6-6 and TRBJ1-2; D is undetermined. CDR1 and CDR2 (germline): MNHNY, SVGAGI (reference sequence). V dropped 10 bases and J dropped 3 bases, with 9 bases sitting between them. This CDR3 contains 11 residues. The CDR3 here is CATGDYYGYTF. The CDR3 nucleotides read TGTGCCACTGGGGATTACTATGGCTACACCTTC.

This clone was observed once. V gene TRBV3-1 (or the pseudogene TRBV3-2) combines with J gene TRBJ1-2; possible D gene TRBD1, 6 bases. V was clipped by 8 bases and J by 2 bases, with 15 bases between them. The germline V gene has CDR1 LGHDT and CDR2 YNNKEL (reference sequence). CDR3 size: 14 residues. The CDR3 loop is CASRHQGRNYGYTF. CDR3 DNA: TGTGCCAGCCGACATCAGGGGCGAAACTATGGCTACACCTTC.